The next 32 T cell receptor beta chains were all read from a single sample in a study of T cell repertoires in cytomegalovirus infection. Antigens of these TCRs are unknown. Using its own MiXCR run on the reads, TCRdb lists one record per CDR3 protein. The sample carries hundreds of thousands of distinct CDR3 sequences, approximately 31% recorded once. The sample in question was cultured CD8+ T cells from PBMCs, obtained from culture after CMV antigen stimulation. Receptors were obtained from a human donor in good health (CMV status not recorded). Some clones in this sample may be carry-over from other donors' samples.

This clonotype has ten or more counts. V usage is TRBV6-6 and J usage is TRBJ2-7; D is ambiguous. This CDR3 spans 15 amino acids. CDR1 MNHNY and CDR2 SVGAGI come from the germline V gene (reference sequence). Trimming pared 5 bases from V and 0 bases from J, leaving 14 bases between. For the CDR3, the DNA is TGTGCCAGCAGTAACCCCGACATTAGCTCCTACGAGCAGTACTTC. Its protein product is CASSNPDISSYEQYF.

This clonotype was seen more than once but under ten times. V usage is TRBV29-1 and J usage is TRBJ1-1; D is possibly TRBD1 (5 bases). This CDR3 has 11 residues. V shed 3 bases and J shed 8 bases, with 10 bases lying between them. Germline lookup yields CDR1 SQVTM and CDR2 ANQGSEA. In DNA, the CDR3 is TGCAGCGTTGATGGGGGGGGAGAAGCTTTCTTT. Translated: CSVDGGGEAFF.

This clonotype showed up just a few times. The chain combines TRBV12-5 with TRBJ1-5; D uncertain. The germline gives CDR1 LGHNT, CDR2 FRNRAP. V was shortened by 7 bases and J by 7 bases, with 14 bases between the two germline ends. The CDR3 is 13 residues long. The CDR3, as DNA: TGTGCTAGTGCGAACGGGGTTAGCCAGCCCCAGCATTTT. Its translation is CASANGVSQPQHF. Combining the CDR3 with reference TRBV12-5 and TRBJ1-5 gives the whole variable domain DARVTQTPRHKVTEMGQEVTMRCQPILGHNTVFWYRQTMMQGLELLAYFRNRAPLDDSGMPKDRFSAEMPDATLATLKIQPSEPRDSAVYFCASANGVSQPQHFGDGTRLSIL.

This clonotype was detected only a few times. V and J are TRBV11-2 and TRBJ2-3; the match to TRBD2 covers 10 bases. Germline V gene lookup returns CDR1 SGHAT and CDR2 FQNNGV. Trimming cost V 5 bases and J 2 bases; bases outside gene matches: 10. This CDR3 has 17 residues. The chain's CDR3 is CASSPSGTSAHTDTQYF. CDR3 in DNA: TGTGCCAGCAGCCCTTCCGGGACTAGCGCCCACACAGATACGCAGTATTTT.

The sample holds a few counts of this clonotype. This sequence joins TRBV27 and TRBJ2-7, with TRBD2 as a possible D gene (7 bases). The CDR3 length is 14 residues. In germline, CDR1 is MNHEY, CDR2 SMNVEV (reference sequence). Deletions cut 2 bases from V and 4 bases from J, with 12 bases between. CDR3: CASSLVGGLYEQYF. For the CDR3, the DNA is TGTGCCAGCAGTTTAGTGGGGGGGCTATACGAGCAGTACTTC.

The chain has TRBV2 and TRBJ2-5; D is ambiguous. V lost 1 base and J 1 base, leaving 10 bases between the germline ends. Germline V gene sequence: CDR1 SNHLY, CDR2 FYNNEI. This CDR3 has 15 residues. CDR3 loop: CASSEGQSLQETQYF. The CDR3 DNA sequence: TGTGCCAGCAGTGAAGGACAAAGTCTCCAAGAGACCCAGTACTTC.

Here the CDR3 reads CASSLSVGSRTDTQYF. CDR3 nucleotide sequence: TGTGCCAGCAGTTTAAGCGTCGGATCTAGAACAGATACGCAGTATTTT. This chain connects TRBV27 to TRBJ2-3; no definite D call. Germline assignment: CDR1 MNHEY and CDR2 SMNVEV (reference sequence). The CDR3 covers 16 residues. The V end was cut by 2 bases, the J end by 3 bases, with 15 bases between.

This clonotype was seen more than once but under ten times. The chain recombines TRBV6-6 with TRBJ2-1, with TRBD1 matching 9 bases. Trimming cost V 3 bases and J 10 bases; bases outside gene matches: 13. This CDR3 region has 16 residues. Germline CDR1 MNHNY, CDR2 SVGAGI (reference sequence). This CDR3 reads CASSYGTDRGFGEQFF. In nucleotides, the CDR3 is TGTGCCAGCAGTTATGGCACGGACAGGGGATTTGGGGAGCAGTTCTTC.

This chain uses TRBV29-1 with TRBJ2-5, with TRBD1 matching 7 bases. Unmatched junction bases numbered 10, after V lost 8 bases and J lost 4 bases. The CDR3 length is 13 residues. Germline V CDR1 and CDR2: SQVTM, ANQGSEA. This CDR3 reads CSQGVGGRETQYF. Here the CDR3 DNA reads TGCAGCCAGGGGGTAGGGGGCCGAGAGACCCAGTACTTC.

The rearrangement uses TRBV2 and TRBJ2-1, with 9 bases that match TRBD2. Looked up from germline, CDR1 is SNHLY and CDR2 is FYNNEI. The junction had 6 bases not matched to a gene; V was cut back by 1 base and J by 8 bases. This CDR3 contains 15 residues. The CDR3 here is CASSEGASGEDEQFF. The CDR3, as DNA: TGTGCCAGCAGTGAAGGGGCTAGCGGGGAGGATGAGCAGTTCTTC.

This clonotype was seen only once. The V call is TRBV5-1, the J call TRBJ1-1, with D perhaps TRBD1 (6 bases). Trimming left V 5 bases short and J 1 base short, with 15 bases between. Germline CDR1 reads SGHRS; CDR2 reads YFSETQ. The CDR3 is 15 residues long. Written as DNA, the CDR3 is TGCGCCAGCAGAGGGATTTCAGGGGCGAACACTGAAGCTTTCTTT. It is translated as CASRGISGANTEAFF.

The chain links TRBV6-4 to TRBJ2-1; D perhaps matches TRBD2 (5 bases). Germline CDR1 MRHNA, CDR2 SNTAGT. The CDR3 loop spans 15 amino acids. V gave up 1 base and J gave up 9 bases, with 16 bases separating them. CDR3 coding DNA: TGTGCCAGCAGTGACTGGGGAACATCTCGGGGTGAGCAGTTCTTC. Its protein product is CASSDWGTSRGEQFF.

CDR3 region: CASSQGTGSQPQHF. The DNA for the CDR3 is TGTGCCAGCAGCCAAGGGACAGGTAGTCAGCCCCAGCATTTT. The rearrangement uses TRBV14 and TRBJ1-5; 7 nucleotides match TRBD1. The germline gives CDR1 SGHDN, CDR2 FVKESK. After removal of 1 base from V and 6 bases from J, the junction contained 3 bases not matched to a gene. This CDR3 has 14 residues. The whole variable domain, filled in from reference TRBV14 and TRBJ1-5, reads EAGVTQFPSHSVIEKGQTVTLRCDPISGHDNLYWYRRVMGKEIKFLLHFVKESKQDESGMPNNRFLAERTGGTYSTLKVQPAELEDSGVYFCASSQGTGSQPQHFGDGTRLSIL.

In this sample, this clonotype turned up many times. CDR3 region: CASSSDGGRTEAFF. The CDR3 DNA reads as TGTGCCAGCAGCTCCGATGGGGGCCGGACTGAAGCTTTCTTT. The V gene is TRBV7-6, the J gene TRBJ1-1, with D perhaps matching TRBD1 (6 bases). The CDR3 extends over 14 amino acids. Per the germline V gene, CDR1 is SGHVS and CDR2 is FNYEAQ. V was cut by 4 bases and J by 5 bases, with 14 bases left in between. The entire variable domain, with the rest obtained from reference TRBV7-6 and TRBJ1-1, is as follows: GAGVSQSPRYKVTKRGQDVALRCDPISGHVSLYWYRQALGQGPEFLTYFNYEAQQDKSGLPNDRFSAERPEGSISTLTIQRTEQRDSAMYRCASSSDGGRTEAFFGQGTRLTVV.

This clonotype was seen a few times. The J gene is TRBJ1-1, the V gene TRBV19; D is ambiguous. Trimming removed 4 bases at V and 3 bases at J, with 6 bases between. The CDR3 runs to 12 residues. Germline V gene sequence: CDR1 LNHDA, CDR2 SQIVND (reference sequence). CDR3 residues: CASSTGHTEAFF. The CDR3 bases are TGTGCCAGTAGTACCGGGCACACTGAAGCTTTCTTT.

This clonotype was observed many times. The chain uses TRBV7-9 and TRBJ2-1; D unresolved. Germline V lookup: CDR1 SEHNR, CDR2 FQNEAQ (reference sequence). Trimming took 0 bases from V and 4 from J, leaving 10 bases between them. The CDR3 covers 15 residues. The CDR3 region is CASSLAASPYNEQFF. The CDR3 DNA is TGTGCCAGCAGCTTAGCAGCTTCCCCGTACAATGAGCAGTTCTTC.

The chain links TRBV15 to TRBJ2-2, with a tentative D call TRBD2 (5 bases). Germline V gives CDR1 LNHNV, CDR2 YYDKDF (reference sequence). Trimming removed 6 bases at V and 3 bases at J, with 8 bases between. The CDR3 runs 13 residues. The CDR3 reads CATREAYTGELFF. The CDR3 nucleotides are TGTGCCACCAGGGAGGCGTACACCGGGGAGCTGTTTTTT.

This clonotype was counted only a few times. This chain joins TRBV7-6 and TRBJ2-7, with 10 bases that match TRBD2. Trimming took 4 bases from V and 2 from J; bases not matched to a gene: 11. In germline, CDR1 is SGHVS, CDR2 FNYEAQ. The CDR3 contains 17 residues. CDR3 nucleotides: TGTGCCAGCAGCTCATATTATAGCGGGGGGTCCCCCTACGAGCAGTACTTC. Its protein is CASSSYYSGGSPYEQYF.

The CDR3 nucleotides are TGTGCCATCAGTGAGACGGACAGAGCTAACTATGGCTACACCTTC. Translation: CAISETDRANYGYTF. The rearrangement links TRBV10-3 to TRBJ1-2; D might be TRBD1 (6 bases). CDR3 length: 15 amino acids. The germline gives CDR1 ENHRY, CDR2 SYGVKD. Trimming left V 2 bases short and J 0 bases short, with 10 bases between.

This clonotype was observed a handful of times. V gene TRBV27 combines with J gene TRBJ2-3, with D tentatively TRBD1 or TRBD2 (5 bases each). Between the trimmed V and J ends, which lost 4 bases and 7 bases, there was a span of 18 bases. CDR1 is MNHEY, CDR2 SMNVEV, per germline (reference sequence). The CDR3 consists of 15 residues. CDR3 amino acids: CASSYRGRPGNTQYF. CDR3 DNA sequence: TGTGCCAGCAGTTACCGGGGACGGCCCGGAAATACGCAGTATTTT.

In DNA form, the CDR3 reads TGTGCCAGCAGCTTATTGCTAGCGGGGGGTCTTATCTCCTACAATGAGCAGTTCTTC. Protein sequence: CASSLLLAGGLISYNEQFF. The chain recombines TRBV7-9 with TRBJ2-1, with 11 bases matching TRBD2. This CDR3 is 19 amino acids long. Germline V CDR1 and CDR2: SEHNR, FQNEAQ (reference sequence). The junction had 9 bases not matched to a gene; V was cut back by 2 bases and J by 0 bases.

CDR3 loop: CASSLRKEQYF. CDR3 sequence (DNA): TGTGCCAGCAGCTTGCGGAAAGAGCAGTACTTC. This sequence joins TRBV5-4 and TRBJ2-7; D gene uncertain. Trimming cost V 1 base and J 7 bases, with 6 bases left between them. CDR3 size: 11 residues. From germline, CDR1 is SGHNT and CDR2 YYREEE (reference sequence).

Written as DNA, the CDR3 is TGCGCCAGCAGCCAAGAGACCGGGGCGGTTTCACCCCTCCACTTT. Residues: CASSQETGAVSPLHF. V is TRBV4-3 and J is TRBJ1-6; perhaps TRBD1 as D (5 bases). Germline loops: CDR1 LGHNA, CDR2 YSLEER. The CDR3 loop spans 15 amino acids. V lost 0 bases and J lost 9, with 12 bases in between.

V usage is TRBV27 and J usage is TRBJ2-3, with D perhaps matching TRBD1 (6 bases). With 5 bases removed from V and 1 base from J, the gap between germline ends came to 13 bases. The germline V gene encodes CDR1 MNHEY and CDR2 SMNVEV (reference sequence). This CDR3 spans 15 amino acids. The CDR3 DNA reads TGTGCCAGCAGTGCCGTCAGGGGACGCACAGATACGCAGTATTTT. Its translation: CASSAVRGRTDTQYF.

This chain links TRBV7-6 with TRBJ2-2; 9 positions agree with TRBD1. The germline V gene encodes CDR1 SGHVS and CDR2 FNYEAQ. V shed 10 bases and J 4 bases; nucleotides not matched to a gene: 7. The CDR3 runs 14 residues. CDR3 sequence reads: CAITGGAITGELFF. The CDR3 DNA reads as TGTGCCATAACAGGGGGCGCGATCACCGGGGAGCTGTTTTTT.

This clonotype was detected many times. The CDR3: CASSLQGAGANVLTF. The CDR3 coding sequence is TGTGCCAGCAGTTTACAGGGAGCTGGGGCCAACGTCCTGACTTTC. The chain couples TRBV7-9 to TRBJ2-6; TRBD1 might be the D (6 bases). The CDR3 has 15 residues. The germline CDR1 and CDR2 sequences are SEHNR and FQNEAQ (reference sequence). V shed 6 bases and J shed 2 bases, with 11 bases lying between them.

CDR3 sequence (DNA): TGTGCCAGCAGCTGGGGGGGCTCGGACAATGAGCAGTTCTTC. Amino acids: CASSWGGSDNEQFF. This sequence joins TRBV7-9 and TRBJ2-1, with D maybe TRBD2 (7 bases). The germline V gene has CDR1 SEHNR and CDR2 FQNEAQ (reference sequence). The CDR3 contains 14 residues. The V and J ends lost 4 bases and 5 bases respectively, with 12 bases between them.

This clonotype was seen more than once but under ten times. This sequence joins TRBV4-1 and TRBJ2-7; D may be TRBD1 or TRBD2 (7 bases each). The CDR3 runs 16 residues. The germline V gene has CDR1 MGHRA and CDR2 YSYEKL. Trimming removed 4 bases from V and 0 bases from J, with 16 bases in between. CDR3 region: CASSPGRGRSSYEQYF. In DNA, the CDR3 is TGCGCCAGCAGCCCGGGGAGGGGGCGCAGCTCCTACGAGCAGTACTTC.

This rearrangement joins TRBV19 to TRBJ1-6; D gene ambiguous. The germline V and J ends were trimmed by 8 bases and 3 bases, with 11 bases remaining between them. Germline V gene lookup returns CDR1 LNHDA and CDR2 SQIVND (reference sequence). This CDR3 is 14 amino acids long. CDR3 residues: CASGPPRYNSPLHF. CDR3 in DNA: TGTGCCAGTGGCCCGCCGCGCTATAATTCACCCCTCCACTTT.

This clonotype came up many times. The DNA for the CDR3 is TGTGCCAGCAGCTACAGGGAGAGTGGCTACAATGAGCAGTTCTTC. This encodes CASSYRESGYNEQFF. V usage is TRBV7-6 and J usage is TRBJ2-1, with D tentatively TRBD1 (6 bases). Germline loops: CDR1 SGHVS, CDR2 FNYEAQ. CDR3 length: 15 amino acids. V lost 4 bases, J lost 3 bases, and 13 bases lay in between.

V usage is TRBV29-1 and J usage is TRBJ2-2; D remains ambiguous. The germline CDR1 and CDR2 sequences are SQVTM and ANQGSEA. There are 13 residues in the CDR3. V was shortened by 4 bases and J by 4 bases, with 10 bases between the two germline ends. In DNA form, the CDR3 reads TGCAGCGTTGTAGGGCTATTCACCGGGGAGCTGTTTTTT. This translates into CSVVGLFTGELFF.

The chain uses TRBV10-1 and TRBJ2-6; possible D gene TRBD1, 6 bases. CDR3 length: 18 residues. V was shortened by 5 bases and J by 4 bases, with 21 bases between the two germline ends. Germline V gene data show CDR1 as WNHNN and CDR2 as SYGVQD (reference sequence). CDR3 in amino acids: CASSNGQSFRAGANVLTF. CDR3 bases: TGCGCCAGCAGTAACGGACAGTCTTTCAGGGCAGGGGCCAACGTCCTGACTTTC.